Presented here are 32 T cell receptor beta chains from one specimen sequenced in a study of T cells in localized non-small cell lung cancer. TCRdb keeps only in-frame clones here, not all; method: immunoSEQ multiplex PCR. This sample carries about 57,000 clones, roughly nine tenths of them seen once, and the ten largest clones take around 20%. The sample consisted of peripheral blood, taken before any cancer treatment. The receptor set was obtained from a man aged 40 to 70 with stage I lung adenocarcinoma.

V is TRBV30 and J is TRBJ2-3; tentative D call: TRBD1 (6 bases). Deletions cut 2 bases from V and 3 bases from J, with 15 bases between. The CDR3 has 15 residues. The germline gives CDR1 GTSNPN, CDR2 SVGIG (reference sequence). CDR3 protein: CAWSLTGSSTDTQYF. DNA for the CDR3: TGTGCCTGGAGTTTAACAGGGTCTTCGACAGATACGCAGTATTTT.

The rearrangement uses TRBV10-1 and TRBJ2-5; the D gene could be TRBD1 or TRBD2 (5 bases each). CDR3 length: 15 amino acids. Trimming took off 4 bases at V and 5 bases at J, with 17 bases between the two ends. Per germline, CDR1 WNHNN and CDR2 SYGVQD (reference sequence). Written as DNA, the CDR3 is TGCGCCAGCAGTGGACCGGGGCCCCGGTCGGAGACCCAGTACTTC. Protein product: CASSGPGPRSETQYF.

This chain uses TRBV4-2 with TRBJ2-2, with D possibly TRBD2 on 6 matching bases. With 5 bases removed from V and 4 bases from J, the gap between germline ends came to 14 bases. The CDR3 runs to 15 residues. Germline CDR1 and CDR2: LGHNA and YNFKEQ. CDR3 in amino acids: CASSAQVGGTGELFF. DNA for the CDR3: TGTGCCAGCAGCGCACAAGTGGGGGGCACCGGGGAGCTGTTTTTT.

The CDR3 region is CASSTGTATEAFF. As DNA, the CDR3 is TGTGCCAGCAGCACCGGGACAGCAACTGAAGCTTTCTTT. The J gene is TRBJ1-1, the V gene TRBV7-9, with TRBD1 matching over 7 bases. With V trimmed by 5 bases and J by 5 bases, 5 bases remained unmatched. CDR3 length: 13 residues. From germline, CDR1 is SEHNR and CDR2 FQNEAQ (reference sequence).

CDR3 region: CASSRQEGEQYF. In nucleotides, the CDR3 is TGCGCCAGCAGTCGGCAGGAAGGCGAGCAGTACTTC. The gene calls are TRBV10-2 and TRBJ2-7; D not resolved. The V end was cut by 5 bases, the J end by 6 bases, with 11 bases between. This CDR3 comprises 12 residues. Germline V gene sequence: CDR1 WSHSY, CDR2 SAAADI.

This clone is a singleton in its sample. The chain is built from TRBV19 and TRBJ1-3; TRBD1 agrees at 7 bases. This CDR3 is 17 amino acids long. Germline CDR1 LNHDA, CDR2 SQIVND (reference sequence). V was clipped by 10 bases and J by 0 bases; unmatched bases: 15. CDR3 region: CATRPMRQGLSGNTIYF. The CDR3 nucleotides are TGTGCCACACGTCCTATGAGACAGGGCCTCTCTGGAAACACCATATATTTT.

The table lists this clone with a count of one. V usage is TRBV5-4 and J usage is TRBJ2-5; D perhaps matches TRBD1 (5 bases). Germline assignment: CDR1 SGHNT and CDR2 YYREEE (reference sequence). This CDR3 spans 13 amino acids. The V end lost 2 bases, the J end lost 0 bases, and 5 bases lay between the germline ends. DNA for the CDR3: TGTGCCAGCAGCTTAGGGGACCAAGAGACCCAGTACTTC. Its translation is CASSLGDQETQYF. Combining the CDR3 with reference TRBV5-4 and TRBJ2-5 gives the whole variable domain ETGVTQSPTHLIKTRGQQVTLRCSSQSGHNTVSWYQQALGQGPQFIFQYYREEENGRGNFPPRFSGLQFPNYSSELNVNALELDDSALYLCASSLGDQETQYFGPGTRLLVL.

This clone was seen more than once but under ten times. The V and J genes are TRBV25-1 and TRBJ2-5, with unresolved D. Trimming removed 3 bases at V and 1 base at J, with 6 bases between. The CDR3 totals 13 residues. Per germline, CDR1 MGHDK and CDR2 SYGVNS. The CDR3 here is CASSDPIQETQYF. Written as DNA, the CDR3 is TGTGCCAGCAGTGATCCCATCCAAGAGACCCAGTACTTC.

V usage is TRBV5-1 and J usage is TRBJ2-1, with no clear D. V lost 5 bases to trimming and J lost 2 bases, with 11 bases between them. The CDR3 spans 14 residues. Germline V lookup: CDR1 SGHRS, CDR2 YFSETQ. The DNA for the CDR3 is TGCGCCAGCAGTACGGGCCGGCCCTACAATGAGCAGTTCTTC. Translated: CASSTGRPYNEQFF.

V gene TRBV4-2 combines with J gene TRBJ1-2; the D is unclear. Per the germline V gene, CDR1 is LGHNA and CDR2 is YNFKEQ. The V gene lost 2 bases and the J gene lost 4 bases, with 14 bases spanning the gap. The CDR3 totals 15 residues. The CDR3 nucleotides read TGTGCCAGCAGCCAAAATTTGGAGGGAACCTATGGCTACACCTTC. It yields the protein CASSQNLEGTYGYTF.

The CDR3, as DNA: TGTGCCAGCAGCTCCAAACAGGGTTTCACAGATACGCAGTATTTT. Translation gives CASSSKQGFTDTQYF. V is TRBV5-6 and J is TRBJ2-3, with TRBD1 as a possible D gene (6 bases). This CDR3 contains 15 residues. From germline, CDR1 is SGHDT and CDR2 YYEEEE. Trimming shortened V by 3 bases and J by 2 bases, and 13 bases separated the two germline ends.

As DNA, the CDR3 is TGTGCCAGCAGCTTGTCCGGGACCACCTACGAGCAGTACTTC. Translation: CASSLSGTTYEQYF. This chain connects TRBV5-6 to TRBJ2-7; D may be TRBD1 or TRBD2 (5 bases each). This CDR3 region has 14 residues. Germline-derived CDR1 and CDR2 are SGHDT and YYEEEE. V gave up 1 base and J gave up 2 bases, with 10 bases separating them.

The CDR3 DNA is TGTGCCAGCAGTGAATCGAGAGGACTTTTAGATACGCAGTATTTT. Its protein is CASSESRGLLDTQYF. The gene calls are TRBV6-1 and TRBJ2-3, with D possibly being TRBD2 (5 bases). The CDR3 covers 15 residues. V dropped 2 bases and J dropped 5 bases, with 14 bases sitting between them. Germline CDR1 MNHNS, CDR2 SASEGT.

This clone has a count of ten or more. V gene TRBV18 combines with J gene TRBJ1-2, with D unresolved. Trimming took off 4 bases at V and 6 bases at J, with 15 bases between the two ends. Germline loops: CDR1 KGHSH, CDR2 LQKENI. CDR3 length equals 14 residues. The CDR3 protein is CASSRDTRAHGYTF. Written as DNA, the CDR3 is TGTGCCAGCTCACGAGATACGCGGGCCCATGGCTACACCTTC.

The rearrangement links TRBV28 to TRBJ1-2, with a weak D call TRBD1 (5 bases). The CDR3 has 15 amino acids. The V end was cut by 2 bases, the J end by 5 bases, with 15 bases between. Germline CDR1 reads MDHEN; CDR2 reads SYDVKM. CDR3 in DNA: TGTGCCAGCAGTTTAGTCGGAGGGGAGAGGTATGGCTACACCTTC. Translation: CASSLVGGERYGYTF.

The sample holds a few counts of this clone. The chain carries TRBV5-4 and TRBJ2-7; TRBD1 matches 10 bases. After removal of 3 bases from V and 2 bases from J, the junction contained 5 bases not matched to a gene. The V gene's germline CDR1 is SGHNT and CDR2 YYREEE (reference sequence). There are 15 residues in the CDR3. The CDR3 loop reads CASSYGGTGAYEQYF. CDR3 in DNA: TGTGCCAGCAGCTACGGCGGGACAGGGGCCTACGAGCAGTACTTC.

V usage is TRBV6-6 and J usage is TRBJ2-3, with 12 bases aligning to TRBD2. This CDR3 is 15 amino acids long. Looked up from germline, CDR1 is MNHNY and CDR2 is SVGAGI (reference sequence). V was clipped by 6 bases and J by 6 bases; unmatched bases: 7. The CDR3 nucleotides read TGTGCCAGCAGGCCAACTAGCGGGAGGACGGATACGCAGTATTTT. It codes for CASRPTSGRTDTQYF.

The CDR3 spells CASSLERVAGPTGELFF. CDR3 DNA: TGTGCCAGCAGCTTAGAGCGCGTCGCAGGGCCCACCGGGGAGCTGTTTTTT. The chain carries TRBV7-6 and TRBJ2-2; D is possibly TRBD1 (5 bases). This CDR3 has 17 residues. The germline V and J ends were trimmed by 1 base and 4 bases, with 16 bases remaining between them. Germline V CDR1 and CDR2: SGHVS, FNYEAQ.

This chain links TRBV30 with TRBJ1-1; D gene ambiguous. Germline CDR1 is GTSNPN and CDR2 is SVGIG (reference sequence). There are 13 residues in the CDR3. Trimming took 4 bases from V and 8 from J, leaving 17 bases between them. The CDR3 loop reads CAWTILGGSEAFF. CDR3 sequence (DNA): TGTGCCTGGACAATATTGGGAGGGAGCGAAGCTTTCTTT.

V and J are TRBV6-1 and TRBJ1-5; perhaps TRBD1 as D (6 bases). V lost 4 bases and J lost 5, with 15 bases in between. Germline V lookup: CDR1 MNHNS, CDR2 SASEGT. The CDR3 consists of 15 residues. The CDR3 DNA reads TGTGCCAGCAGTGGGACCACAGGGTCTCATCAGCCCCAGCATTTT. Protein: CASSGTTGSHQPQHF.

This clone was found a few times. The CDR3 sequence is CASSLGSGSGTQYF. The CDR3 nucleotides read TGTGCCAGCAGCTTAGGGAGCGGGAGTGGGACCCAGTACTTC. The J gene is TRBJ2-5, the V gene TRBV11-2; TRBD2 matches 8 bases. Germline V gene sequence: CDR1 SGHAT, CDR2 FQNNGV. The CDR3 sequence is 14 residues long. V lost 1 base, J lost 7 bases, and 5 bases stayed unmatched.

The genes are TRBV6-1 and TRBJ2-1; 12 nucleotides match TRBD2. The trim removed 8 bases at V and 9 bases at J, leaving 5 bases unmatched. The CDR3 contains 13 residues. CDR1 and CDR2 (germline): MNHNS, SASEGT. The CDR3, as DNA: TGTGCCAGCTTGACTAGCGGGAGAATTGAGCAGTTCTTC. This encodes CASLTSGRIEQFF.

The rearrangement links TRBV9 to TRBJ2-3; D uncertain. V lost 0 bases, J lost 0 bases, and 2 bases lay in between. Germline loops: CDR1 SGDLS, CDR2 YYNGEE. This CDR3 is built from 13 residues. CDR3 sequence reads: CASSVVSTDTQYF. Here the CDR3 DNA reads TGTGCCAGCAGCGTAGTTAGCACAGATACGCAGTATTTT.

CDR3 protein: CAISESFTGWSGNTIYF. DNA for the CDR3: TGTGCCATCAGTGAGTCGTTTACTGGATGGTCTGGAAACACCATATATTTT. The V call is TRBV10-3, the J call TRBJ1-3; D unresolved. The CDR3 is made up of 17 amino acids. Germline V CDR1 and CDR2: ENHRY, SYGVKD. Trimming took 0 bases from V and 1 from J, leaving 13 bases between them.

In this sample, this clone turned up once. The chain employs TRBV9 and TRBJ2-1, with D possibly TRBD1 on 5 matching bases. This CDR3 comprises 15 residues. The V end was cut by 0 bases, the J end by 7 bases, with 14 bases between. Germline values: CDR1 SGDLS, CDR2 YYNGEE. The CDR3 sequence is CASSVGGQRVNEQFF. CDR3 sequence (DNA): TGTGCCAGCAGCGTAGGAGGACAAAGGGTTAATGAGCAGTTCTTC.

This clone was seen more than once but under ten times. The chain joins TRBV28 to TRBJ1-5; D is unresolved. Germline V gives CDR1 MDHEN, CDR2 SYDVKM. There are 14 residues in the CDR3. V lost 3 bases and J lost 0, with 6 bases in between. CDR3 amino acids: CASSFQSSNQPQHF. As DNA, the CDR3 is TGTGCCAGCAGTTTCCAATCTAGCAATCAGCCCCAGCATTTT.

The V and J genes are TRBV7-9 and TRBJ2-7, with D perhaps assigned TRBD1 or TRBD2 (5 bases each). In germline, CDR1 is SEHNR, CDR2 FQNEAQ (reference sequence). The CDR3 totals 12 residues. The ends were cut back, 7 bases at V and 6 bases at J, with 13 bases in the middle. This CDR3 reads CASNRDGLEQYF. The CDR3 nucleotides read TGTGCCAGCAACCGGGACGGTCTCGAGCAGTACTTC.

CDR3 in amino acids: CASSGGTSPGANVLTF. The CDR3 coding sequence is TGCGCCAGCAGCGGCGGGACTTCACCGGGGGCCAACGTCCTGACTTTC. The rearrangement uses TRBV5-1 and TRBJ2-6; D possibly corresponds to TRBD2 (6 bases). CDR1 SGHRS and CDR2 YFSETQ come from the germline V gene. This CDR3 has 16 residues. V dropped 4 bases and J dropped 4 bases, with 15 bases sitting between them.

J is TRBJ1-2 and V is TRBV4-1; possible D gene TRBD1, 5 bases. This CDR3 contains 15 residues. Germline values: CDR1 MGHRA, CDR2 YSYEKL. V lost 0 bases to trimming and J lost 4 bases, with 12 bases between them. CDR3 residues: CASSQDWQGSYGYTF. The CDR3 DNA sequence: TGCGCCAGCAGCCAAGATTGGCAGGGCAGCTATGGCTACACCTTC.

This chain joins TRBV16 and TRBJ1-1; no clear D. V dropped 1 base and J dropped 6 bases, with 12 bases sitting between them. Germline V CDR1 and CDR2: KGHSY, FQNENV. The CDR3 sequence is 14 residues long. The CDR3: CASSQYPGLSEAFF. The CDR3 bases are TGTGCCAGCAGCCAATACCCCGGTCTCTCTGAAGCTTTCTTT.

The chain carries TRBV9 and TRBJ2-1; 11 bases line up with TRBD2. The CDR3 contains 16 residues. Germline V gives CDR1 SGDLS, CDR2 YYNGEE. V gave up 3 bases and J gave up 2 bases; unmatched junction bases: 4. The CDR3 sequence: CASSEVAGGPYNEQFF. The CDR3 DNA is TGTGCCAGCAGCGAGGTAGCGGGAGGGCCCTACAATGAGCAGTTCTTC. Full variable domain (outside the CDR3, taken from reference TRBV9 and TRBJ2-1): DSGVTQTPKHLITATGQRVTLRCSPRSGDLSVYWYQQSLDQGLQFLIQYYNGEERAKGNILERFSAQQFPDLHSELNLSSLELGDSALYFCASSEVAGGPYNEQFFGPGTRLTVL.

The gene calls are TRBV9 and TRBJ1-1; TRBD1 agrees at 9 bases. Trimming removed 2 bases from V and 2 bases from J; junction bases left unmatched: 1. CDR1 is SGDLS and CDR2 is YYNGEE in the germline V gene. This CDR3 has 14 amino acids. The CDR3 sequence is CASSVGQGNTEAFF. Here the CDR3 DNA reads TGTGCCAGCAGCGTGGGACAGGGTAACACTGAAGCTTTCTTT.